The next 29 T cell receptor beta chains were all read from a single sample in a study of blood T cell repertoires in COVID-19. Clones were sequenced by immunoSEQ multiplex PCR, and TCRdb holds only the in-frame ones, with some missing. Of some 250,000 clones listed, 75% to 90% are singletons. The sample was PBMCs or T cells enriched from blood (not recorded which). The source is a man aged 35-49 years who had recovered from COVID-19.

The genes are TRBV3-1 (or the pseudogene TRBV3-2) and TRBJ2-5; TRBD2 is a possible D gene (6 bases). The CDR3 is 16 residues long. Germline V CDR1 and CDR2: LGHDT, YNNKEL (reference sequence). Between the trimmed V and J ends, which lost 6 bases and 1 base, there was a span of 18 bases. The CDR3, as DNA: TGTGCCAGCAGGCCGGGTAAAAGGGACTCCCAAGAGACCCAGTACTTC. Protein product: CASRPGKRDSQETQYF.

V usage is TRBV19 and J usage is TRBJ2-1; 9 bases map to TRBD1. Germline trimming cut 1 base from V and 8 bases from J; bases unmatched to any gene: 6. This CDR3 comprises 15 residues. Germline V gene sequence: CDR1 LNHDA, CDR2 SQIVND (reference sequence). CDR3 sequence reads: CASSIVPDRGDEQFF. The CDR3, as DNA: TGTGCCAGTAGTATAGTGCCGGACAGGGGAGATGAGCAGTTCTTC.

This chain joins TRBV20-1 and TRBJ2-1; 8 bases fit TRBD2. Unmatched junction bases numbered 22, after V lost 3 bases and J lost 12 bases. CDR1 is DFQATT and CDR2 is SNEGSKA in the germline V gene (reference sequence). The CDR3 spans 17 residues. The DNA for the CDR3 is TGCAGTGCTAGTTCCTACAGGCGGGGGGAAATCTTCAAGGGGCAGTTCTTC. It translates to CSASSYRRGEIFKGQFF.

This chain uses TRBV6-5 with TRBJ2-1, with TRBD2 as a possible D gene (5 bases). Trimming pared 9 bases from V and 4 bases from J, leaving 10 bases between. This CDR3 has 12 residues. Germline V gives CDR1 MNHEY, CDR2 SVGAGI. The CDR3 bases are TGTGCCAGTTGGCGAGGGTACAATGAGCAGTTCTTC. This encodes CASWRGYNEQFF.

The chain carries TRBV7-8 and TRBJ1-5; D unclear. V was cut by 2 bases and J by 0 bases, with 8 bases left in between. The CDR3 sequence is 15 residues long. Germline CDR1 SGHVS, CDR2 FQNEAQ. CDR3 in amino acids: CASSLMTFSNQPQHF. In DNA, the CDR3 is TGTGCCAGCAGCTTAATGACTTTTAGCAATCAGCCCCAGCATTTT. The entire variable domain, with the rest obtained from reference TRBV7-8 and TRBJ1-5, is as follows: GAGVSQSPRYKVAKRGQDVALRCDPISGHVSLFWYQQALGQGPEFLTYFQNEAQLDKSGLPSDRFFAERPEGSVSTLKIQRTQQEDSAVYLCASSLMTFSNQPQHFGDGTRLSIL.

The J gene is TRBJ1-1, the V gene TRBV11-3; perhaps TRBD1 as D (5 bases). Trimming removed 3 bases from V and 4 bases from J, with 9 bases in between. Germline CDR1 is SGHNT and CDR2 is YENEEA. This CDR3 is built from 13 residues. The CDR3 region is CASSFAGGTEAFF. DNA of the CDR3: TGTGCCAGCAGCTTTGCGGGGGGCACTGAAGCTTTCTTT.

The chain carries TRBV5-1 and TRBJ2-7, with TRBD1 matching over 7 bases. V gave up 4 bases and J gave up 0 bases; unmatched junction bases: 22. CDR3 length equals 20 residues. Germline V gives CDR1 SGHRS, CDR2 YFSETQ. The CDR3 DNA is TGCGCCAGCAGCATGCCGGGACAGCATTCCTTGGGTCCTAGCTCCTACGAGCAGTACTTC. Translating gives CASSMPGQHSLGPSSYEQYF.

This chain uses TRBV5-4 with TRBJ1-2, with 7 bases identical to TRBD1. V gave up 0 bases and J gave up 4 bases; unmatched junction bases: 3. Looked up from germline, CDR1 is SGHNT and CDR2 is YYREEE (reference sequence). This CDR3 region has 14 residues. CDR3 DNA sequence: TGTGCCAGCAGCTTGGCCGGACAGGCCTATGGCTACACCTTC. Protein product: CASSLAGQAYGYTF.

The chain links TRBV5-1 to TRBJ2-2; possibly TRBD1 for D (7 bases). Trimming stripped 4 bases from V and 4 bases from J, with 14 bases between. This CDR3 is built from 15 residues. Germline CDR1 and CDR2: SGHRS and YFSETQ. The CDR3 DNA is TGCGCCAGCAGCGGAGGGACAGCCACCACCGGGGAGCTGTTTTTT. It translates to CASSGGTATTGELFF. The full variable domain, completed using reference TRBV5-1 and TRBJ2-2, is KAGVTQTPRYLIKTRGQQVTLSCSPISGHRSVSWYQQTPGQGLQFLFEYFSETQRNKGNFPGRFSGRQFSNSRSEMNVSTLELGDSALYLCASSGGTATTGELFFGEGSRLTVL.

The chain couples TRBV10-3 to TRBJ2-7; TRBD2 might be the D (5 bases). Germline-derived CDR1 and CDR2 are ENHRY and SYGVKD. Trimming stripped 3 bases from V and 3 bases from J, with 12 bases between. There are 14 residues in the CDR3. The CDR3 DNA is TGTGCCATCAGTGATAATAGCGACAACTACGAGCAGTACTTC. Encoded protein: CAISDNSDNYEQYF.

V usage is TRBV3-1 (or the pseudogene TRBV3-2) and J usage is TRBJ1-2; D not resolved. Germline V gene data show CDR1 as LGHDT and CDR2 as YNNKEL (reference sequence). The ends were cut back, 2 bases at V and 0 bases at J, with 7 bases in the middle. The CDR3 runs to 14 residues. This chain's CDR3 is CASSQRLANYGYTF. In nucleotides, the CDR3 is TGTGCCAGCAGCCAACGATTAGCTAACTATGGCTACACCTTC.

The chain links TRBV7-8 to TRBJ2-7, with 9 bases aligning to TRBD2. The CDR3 contains 15 residues. J was trimmed by 0 bases and V by 6 bases; bases with no gene match: 6. Germline V gene data show CDR1 as SGHVS and CDR2 as FQNEAQ. CDR3 sequence reads: CASSRLAATSYEQYF. The CDR3 bases are TGTGCCAGCAGTCGACTAGCGGCTACCTCCTACGAGCAGTACTTC.

This clone was seen a few times. In nucleotides, the CDR3 is TGTGCCAGCTCACCGACGACAAGGTATAATTCACCCCTCCACTTT. It specifies CASSPTTRYNSPLHF. This rearrangement joins TRBV18 to TRBJ1-6; D gene uncertain. Germline values: CDR1 KGHSH, CDR2 LQKENI. V lost 3 bases and J 4 bases, leaving 10 bases between the germline ends. This CDR3 comprises 15 residues.

This chain uses TRBV5-6 with TRBJ1-2; D gene uncertain. This CDR3 region has 15 residues. The germline CDR1 and CDR2 sequences are SGHDT and YYEEEE. Between the trimmed V and J ends, which lost 1 base and 1 base, there was a span of 11 bases. CDR3 DNA sequence: TGTGCCAGCAGCTTGTTACGGTCTGATAACTATGGCTACACCTTC. It translates to CASSLLRSDNYGYTF.

This chain connects TRBV14 to TRBJ1-1; 9 bases fit TRBD1. Per germline, CDR1 SGHDN and CDR2 FVKESK. V was clipped by 2 bases and J by 5 bases; unmatched bases: 6. CDR3 size: 15 residues. The CDR3 DNA reads as TGTGCCAGCAGCCAACTGGGACAGGGTGATACTGAAGCTTTCTTT. Encoded protein: CASSQLGQGDTEAFF.

This chain uses TRBV6-5 with TRBJ1-2; 8 bases fit TRBD1. CDR1 is MNHEY and CDR2 is SVGAGI in the germline V gene. The CDR3 consists of 12 residues. Trimming removed 6 bases from V and 12 bases from J; junction bases left unmatched: 9. This CDR3 is CASSQDRVGNTF. The CDR3 bases are TGTGCCAGCAGCCAGGACAGGGTCGGGAACACCTTC.

The DNA for the CDR3 is TGTGCCAGCAGCTTGGATTTAACAGCTGAAGCTTTCTTT. Residues: CASSLDLTAEAFF. The chain carries TRBV5-6 and TRBJ1-1, with unresolved D. Germline V lookup: CDR1 SGHDT, CDR2 YYEEEE. V dropped 0 bases and J dropped 6 bases, with 9 bases sitting between them. The CDR3 consists of 13 residues.

This chain uses TRBV28 with TRBJ1-4; D not certain. Trimming removed 5 bases from V and 7 bases from J, with 11 bases in between. This CDR3 has 13 residues. Germline V gene sequence: CDR1 MDHEN, CDR2 SYDVKM. For the CDR3, the DNA is TGTGCCAGCAGTACAAGATTAACTGAAAAACTGTTTTTT. Translation gives CASSTRLTEKLFF. The full variable domain, its missing parts supplied by reference TRBV28 and TRBJ1-4, is DVKVTQSSRYLVKRTGEKVFLECVQDMDHENMFWYRQDPGLGLRLIYFSYDVKMKEKGDIPEGYSVSREKKERFSLILESASTNQTSMYLCASSTRLTEKLFFGSGTQLSVL.

V is TRBV18 and J is TRBJ2-3, with TRBD2 identical over 10 bases. V shed 3 bases and J 0 bases; nucleotides not matched to a gene: 9. The germline V gene has CDR1 KGHSH and CDR2 LQKENI. The CDR3 runs to 18 residues. The CDR3, as DNA: TGTGCCAGCTCACCGCCCGGGACTAGCGCCTCTAGCACAGATACGCAGTATTTT. Translation gives CASSPPGTSASSTDTQYF.

The chain is built from TRBV27 and TRBJ2-3, with 9 bases aligning to TRBD2. Germline V lookup: CDR1 MNHEY, CDR2 SMNVEV (reference sequence). The CDR3 runs 16 residues. Losses at the gene ends were 0 bases for V and 3 bases for J; bases not matched to a gene: 4. CDR3 residues: CASSLSSSGVTDTQYF. The DNA of the CDR3 is TGTGCCAGCAGTTTATCGTCTAGCGGGGTAACAGATACGCAGTATTTT.

Regarding this clone: Other DNA variants within this sample encode the same CDR3. The chain couples TRBV27 to TRBJ1-5; no firm D call. The CDR3 is 17 amino acids. Trimming took 6 bases from V and 0 from J, leaving 18 bases between them. Germline lookup yields CDR1 MNHEY and CDR2 SMNVEV (reference sequence). CDR3: CASSFGRGKDSNQPQHF. The DNA for the CDR3 is TGTGCCAGCAGCTTCGGGCGCGGGAAGGATAGCAATCAGCCCCAGCATTTT.

The chain joins TRBV4-2 to TRBJ2-4, with D possibly being TRBD1 (6 bases). The CDR3 runs 16 residues. The V and J ends lost 1 base and 6 bases respectively, with 16 bases between them. Germline-derived CDR1 and CDR2 are LGHNA and YNFKEQ. The CDR3: CASSQGDNWHRNIQYF. For the CDR3, the DNA is TGTGCCAGCAGCCAAGGGGACAATTGGCACCGAAACATTCAGTACTTC.

This chain joins TRBV7-9 and TRBJ1-2; perhaps TRBD1 as D (5 bases). The CDR3 consists of 15 residues. Trimming pared 1 base from V and 4 bases from J, leaving 13 bases between. Per germline, CDR1 SEHNR and CDR2 FQNEAQ (reference sequence). In nucleotides, the CDR3 is TGTGCCAGCAGCTTAGAAGTGGGGCCCCGCTATGGCTACACCTTC. As protein: CASSLEVGPRYGYTF.

The rearrangement joins TRBV25-1 to TRBJ2-1; D is perhaps TRBD1 (5 bases). Trimming shortened V by 3 bases and J by 1 base, and 13 bases separated the two germline ends. Germline V gives CDR1 MGHDK, CDR2 SYGVNS. There are 16 residues in the CDR3. CDR3 in DNA: TGTGCCAGCAGTGAGAACGACAGATGGTCCTACAATGAGCAGTTCTTC. Amino acids: CASSENDRWSYNEQFF.

This clone has only one observation. This chain connects TRBV3-1 (or the pseudogene TRBV3-2) to TRBJ1-6; a possible D gene is TRBD1 (6 bases). The length of the CDR3 is 14 residues. V lost 3 bases to trimming and J lost 9 bases, with 12 bases between them. Looked up from germline, CDR1 is LGHDT and CDR2 is YNNKEL (reference sequence). In DNA, the CDR3 is TGTGCCAGCAGCCACCGGGACACTCTTTCACCCCTCCACTTT. This translates into CASSHRDTLSPLHF.

This CDR3 is CATSRSTDTQYF. The CDR3, as DNA: TGTGCCACCAGTCGGAGTACGGATACGCAGTATTTT. The chain joins TRBV24-1 to TRBJ2-3; D gene unclear. V was pared by 6 bases and J by 6 bases, with 9 bases between. CDR3 length equals 12 residues. Germline values: CDR1 KGHDR, CDR2 SFDVKD.

The chain recombines TRBV7-2 with TRBJ2-5, with D possibly being TRBD1 (5 bases). CDR3 size: 15 residues. Per the germline V gene, CDR1 is SGHTA and CDR2 is FQGNSA. Trimming shortened V by 1 base and J by 2 bases, and 11 bases separated the two germline ends. CDR3 residues: CASSLVGRQQETQYF. The CDR3 DNA follows: TGTGCCAGCAGCTTAGTGGGGCGGCAGCAAGAGACCCAGTACTTC.

The J gene is TRBJ1-2, the V gene TRBV7-2; the D gene is possibly TRBD1 (6 bases). Trimming took off 4 bases at V and 5 bases at J, with 20 bases between the two ends. Germline loops: CDR1 SGHTA, CDR2 FQGNSA. This CDR3 region has 16 residues. The chain's CDR3 is CASSSWTANLVYGYTF. The CDR3, as DNA: TGTGCCAGCAGCTCCTGGACAGCTAATTTAGTTTATGGCTACACCTTC.

The rearrangement links TRBV7-9 to TRBJ2-5, with no clear D. This CDR3 is 12 amino acids long. V lost 2 bases and J 6 bases, leaving 7 bases between the germline ends. Germline CDR1 SEHNR, CDR2 FQNEAQ (reference sequence). CDR3 protein: CASSLIDKTQYF. CDR3 DNA sequence: TGTGCCAGCAGCTTAATAGACAAGACCCAGTACTTC. The complete variable domain, with remaining parts taken from reference TRBV7-9 and TRBJ2-5, reads DTGVSQNPRHKITKRGQNVTFRCDPISEHNRLYWYRQTLGQGPEFLTYFQNEAQLEKSRLLSDRFSAERPKGSFSTLEIQRTEQGDSAMYLCASSLIDKTQYFGPGTRLLVL.